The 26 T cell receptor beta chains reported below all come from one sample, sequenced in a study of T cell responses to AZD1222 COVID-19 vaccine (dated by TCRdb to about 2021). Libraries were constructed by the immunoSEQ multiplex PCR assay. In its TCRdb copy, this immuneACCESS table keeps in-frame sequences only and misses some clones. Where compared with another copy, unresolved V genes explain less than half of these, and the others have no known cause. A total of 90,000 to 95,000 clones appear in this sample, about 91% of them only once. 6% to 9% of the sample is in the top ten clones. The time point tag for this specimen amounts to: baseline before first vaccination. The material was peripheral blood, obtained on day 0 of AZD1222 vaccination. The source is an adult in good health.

The CDR3, as DNA: TGTGCCAGCAGCTTAACCTCTCGGGGCACAGATACGCAGTATTTT. Its protein is CASSLTSRGTDTQYF. V usage is TRBV7-3 and J usage is TRBJ2-3; no clear D. Trimming cost V 0 bases and J 1 base, with 8 bases left between them. Germline V gene sequence: CDR1 SGHTA, CDR2 FQGTGA. This CDR3 has 15 amino acids. Based on the CDR3 plus reference TRBV7-3 and TRBJ2-3, the full variable domain is GAGVSQTPSNKVTEKGKYVELRCDPISGHTALYWYRQSLGQGPEFLIYFQGTGAADDSGLPNDRFFAVRPEGSVSTLKIQRTERGDSAVYLCASSLTSRGTDTQYFGPGTRLTVL.

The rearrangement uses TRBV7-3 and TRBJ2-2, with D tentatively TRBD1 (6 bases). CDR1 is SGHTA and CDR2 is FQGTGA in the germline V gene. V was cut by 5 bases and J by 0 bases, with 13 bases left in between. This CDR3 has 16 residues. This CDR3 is CASSQVTGPNTGELFF. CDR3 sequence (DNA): TGTGCCAGCAGCCAAGTCACAGGGCCGAACACCGGGGAGCTGTTTTTT.

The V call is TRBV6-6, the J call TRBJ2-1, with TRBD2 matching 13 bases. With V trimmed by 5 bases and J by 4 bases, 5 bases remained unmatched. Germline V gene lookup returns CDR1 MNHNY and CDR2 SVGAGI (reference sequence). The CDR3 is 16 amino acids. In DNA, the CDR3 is TGTGCCAGCAGTCGACCGGGACTAGCGGGATACAATGAGCAGTTCTTC. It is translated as CASSRPGLAGYNEQFF.

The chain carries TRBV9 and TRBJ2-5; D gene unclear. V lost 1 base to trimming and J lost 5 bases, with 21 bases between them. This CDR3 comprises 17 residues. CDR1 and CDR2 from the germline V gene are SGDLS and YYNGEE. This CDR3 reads CASSVFVGGDLGETQYF. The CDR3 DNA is TGTGCCAGCAGCGTATTCGTCGGTGGGGATCTGGGGGAGACCCAGTACTTC.

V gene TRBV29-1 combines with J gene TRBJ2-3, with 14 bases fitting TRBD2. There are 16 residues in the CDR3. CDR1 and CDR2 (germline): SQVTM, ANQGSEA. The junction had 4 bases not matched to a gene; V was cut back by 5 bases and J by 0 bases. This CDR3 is CSVSGTSGGSTDTQYF. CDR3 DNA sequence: TGCAGCGTTTCCGGGACTAGCGGGGGAAGCACAGATACGCAGTATTTT.

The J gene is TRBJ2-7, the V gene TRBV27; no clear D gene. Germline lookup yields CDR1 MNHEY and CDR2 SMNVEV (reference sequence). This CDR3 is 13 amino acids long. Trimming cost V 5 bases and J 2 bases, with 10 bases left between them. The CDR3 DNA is TGTGCCAGCAGTCCCCAAGGCCCCTACGAGCAGTACTTC. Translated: CASSPQGPYEQYF.

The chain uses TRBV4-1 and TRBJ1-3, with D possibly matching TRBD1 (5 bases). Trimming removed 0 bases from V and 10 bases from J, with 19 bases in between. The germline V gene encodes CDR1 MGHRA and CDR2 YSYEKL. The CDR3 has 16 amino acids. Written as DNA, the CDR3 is TGCGCCAGCAGCCAAGATAACGGAGCAGGGTTTATGACCATATATTTT. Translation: CASSQDNGAGFMTIYF.

The CDR3 region is CASSDGAGGTDTQYF. CDR3 nucleotides: TGTGCCAGCAGTGATGGGGCAGGGGGTACAGATACGCAGTATTTT. The genes are TRBV6-4 and TRBJ2-3; the match to TRBD1 covers 7 bases. The germline V gene has CDR1 MRHNA and CDR2 SNTAGT. This CDR3 region has 15 residues. V dropped 3 bases and J dropped 3; count of bases not matched to a gene: 6.

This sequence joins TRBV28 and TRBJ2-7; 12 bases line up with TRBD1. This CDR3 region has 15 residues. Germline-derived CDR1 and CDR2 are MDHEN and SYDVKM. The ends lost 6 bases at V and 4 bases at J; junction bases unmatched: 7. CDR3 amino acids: CASRPPGQGAYEQYF. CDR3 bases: TGTGCCAGCAGGCCCCCGGGACAGGGGGCTTACGAGCAGTACTTC.

CDR3 loop: CASSLVGGQGTRLGYTF. The DNA for the CDR3 is TGTGCCAGCAGCTTAGTGGGGGGACAGGGGACGCGGCTCGGCTACACCTTC. The chain links TRBV7-2 to TRBJ1-2, with 10 bases fitting TRBD1. V lost 1 base and J lost 8; bases outside the gene matches: 13. The CDR3 runs to 17 residues. The germline V gene encodes CDR1 SGHTA and CDR2 FQGNSA.

The CDR3 DNA sequence: TGTGCCAGCAGCTTAGGCAGGGGCAACTATGGCTACACCTTC. This translates into CASSLGRGNYGYTF. The chain employs TRBV7-2 and TRBJ1-2, with D maybe TRBD1 (6 bases). V was clipped by 1 base and J by 2 bases, with 8 bases between them. This CDR3 comprises 14 residues. Germline CDR1 SGHTA, CDR2 FQGNSA.

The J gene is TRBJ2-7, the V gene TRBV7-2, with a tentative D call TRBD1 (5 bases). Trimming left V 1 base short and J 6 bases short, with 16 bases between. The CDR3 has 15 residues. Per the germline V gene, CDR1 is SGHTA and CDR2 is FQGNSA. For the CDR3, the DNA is TGTGCCAGCAGCTTAGTCCCTCAAAGGGGTGTCGAGCAGTACTTC. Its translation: CASSLVPQRGVEQYF.

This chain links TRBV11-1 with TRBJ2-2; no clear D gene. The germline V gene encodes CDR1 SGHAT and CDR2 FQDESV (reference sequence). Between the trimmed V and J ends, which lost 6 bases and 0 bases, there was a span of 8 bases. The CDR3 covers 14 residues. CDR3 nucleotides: TGTGCCAGCAGTTTGGGCTCGAACACCGGGGAGCTGTTTTTT. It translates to CASSLGSNTGELFF. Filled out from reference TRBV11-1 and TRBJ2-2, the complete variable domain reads EAEVAQSPRYKITEKSQAVAFWCDPISGHATLYWYRQILGQGPELLVQFQDESVVDDSQLPKDRFSAERLKGVDSTLKIQPAELGDSAMYLCASSLGSNTGELFFGEGSRLTVL.

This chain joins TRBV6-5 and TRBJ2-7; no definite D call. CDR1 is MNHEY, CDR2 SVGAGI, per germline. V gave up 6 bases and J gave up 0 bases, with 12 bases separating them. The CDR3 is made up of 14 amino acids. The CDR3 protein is CASRARPGSYEQYF. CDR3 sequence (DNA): TGTGCCAGCAGGGCGCGCCCGGGCTCCTACGAGCAGTACTTC.

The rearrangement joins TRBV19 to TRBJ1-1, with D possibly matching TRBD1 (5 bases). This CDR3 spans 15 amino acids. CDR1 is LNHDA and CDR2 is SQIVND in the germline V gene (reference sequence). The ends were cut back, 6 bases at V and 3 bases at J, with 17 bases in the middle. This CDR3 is CASSSLQGMDTEAFF. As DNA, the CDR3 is TGTGCCAGTAGCAGCCTTCAGGGCATGGACACTGAAGCTTTCTTT.

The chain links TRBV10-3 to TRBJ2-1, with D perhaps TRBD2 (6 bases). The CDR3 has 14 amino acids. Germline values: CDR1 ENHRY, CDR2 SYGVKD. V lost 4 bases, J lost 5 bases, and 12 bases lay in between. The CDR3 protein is CAISAGLQNNEQFF. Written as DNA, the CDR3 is TGTGCCATCAGTGCGGGACTCCAAAACAATGAGCAGTTCTTC.

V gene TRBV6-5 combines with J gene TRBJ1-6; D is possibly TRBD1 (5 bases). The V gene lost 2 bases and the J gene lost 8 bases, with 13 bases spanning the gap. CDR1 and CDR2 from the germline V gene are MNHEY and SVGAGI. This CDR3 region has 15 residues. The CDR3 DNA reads TGTGCCAGCAGTTACAGCCAGGGTCTGGATTCACCCCTCCACTTT. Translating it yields CASSYSQGLDSPLHF.

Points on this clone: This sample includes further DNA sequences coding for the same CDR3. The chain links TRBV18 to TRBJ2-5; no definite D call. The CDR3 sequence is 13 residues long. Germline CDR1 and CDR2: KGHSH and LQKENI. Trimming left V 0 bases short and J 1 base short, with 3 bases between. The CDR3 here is CASSPPGQETQYF. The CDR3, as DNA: TGTGCCAGCTCACCACCGGGCCAAGAGACCCAGTACTTC.

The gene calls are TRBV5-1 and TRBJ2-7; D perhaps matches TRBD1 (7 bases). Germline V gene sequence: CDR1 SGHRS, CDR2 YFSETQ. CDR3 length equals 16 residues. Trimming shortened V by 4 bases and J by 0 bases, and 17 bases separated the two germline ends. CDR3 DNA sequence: TGCGCCAGCAGCAGTGCGGGGACAGCTCTCTCCTACGAGCAGTACTTC. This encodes CASSSAGTALSYEQYF.

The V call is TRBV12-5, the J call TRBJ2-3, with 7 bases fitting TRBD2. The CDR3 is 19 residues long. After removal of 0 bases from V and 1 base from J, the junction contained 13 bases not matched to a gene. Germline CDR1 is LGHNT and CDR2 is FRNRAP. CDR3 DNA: TGTGCTAGTGGTTTGGTACTCGGGGGAGGGCCTCGGGGCACAGATACGCAGTATTTT. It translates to CASGLVLGGGPRGTDTQYF.

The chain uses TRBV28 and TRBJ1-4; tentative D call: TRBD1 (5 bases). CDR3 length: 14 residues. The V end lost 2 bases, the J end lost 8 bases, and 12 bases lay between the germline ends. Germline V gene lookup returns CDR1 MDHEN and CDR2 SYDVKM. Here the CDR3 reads CASSLRQMVEKLFF. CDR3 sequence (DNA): TGTGCCAGCAGTTTAAGACAGATGGTAGAAAAACTGTTTTTT.

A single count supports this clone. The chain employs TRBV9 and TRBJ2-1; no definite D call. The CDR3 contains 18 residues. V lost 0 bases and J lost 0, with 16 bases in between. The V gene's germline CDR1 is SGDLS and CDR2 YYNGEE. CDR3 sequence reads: CASSVGPGRGGSYNEQFF. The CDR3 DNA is TGTGCCAGCAGCGTAGGACCCGGGCGCGGCGGCTCCTACAATGAGCAGTTCTTC.

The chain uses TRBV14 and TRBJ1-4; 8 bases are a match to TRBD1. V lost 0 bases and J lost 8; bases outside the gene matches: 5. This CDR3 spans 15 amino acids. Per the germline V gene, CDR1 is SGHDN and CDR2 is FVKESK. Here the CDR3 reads CASSQDRQGREKLFF. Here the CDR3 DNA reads TGTGCCAGCAGCCAAGACCGACAGGGGCGGGAAAAACTGTTTTTT.

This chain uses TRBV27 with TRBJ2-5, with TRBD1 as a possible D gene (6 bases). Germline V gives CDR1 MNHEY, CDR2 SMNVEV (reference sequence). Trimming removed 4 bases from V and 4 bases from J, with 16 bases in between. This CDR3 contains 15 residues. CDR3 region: CASSSGMTGRETQYF. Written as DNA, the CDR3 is TGTGCCAGCAGTTCAGGGATGACAGGAAGAGAGACCCAGTACTTC.

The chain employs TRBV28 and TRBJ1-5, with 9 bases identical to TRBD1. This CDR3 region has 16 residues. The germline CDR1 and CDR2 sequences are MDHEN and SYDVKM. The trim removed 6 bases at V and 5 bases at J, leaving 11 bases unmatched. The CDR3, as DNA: TGTGCCAGCAGCCTGCACCGGGACAGGGTCGATCAGCCCCAGCATTTT. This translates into CASSLHRDRVDQPQHF. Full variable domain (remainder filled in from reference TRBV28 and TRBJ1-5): DVKVTQSSRYLVKRTGEKVFLECVQDMDHENMFWYRQDPGLGLRLIYFSYDVKMKEKGDIPEGYSVSREKKERFSLILESASTNQTSMYLCASSLHRDRVDQPQHFGDGTRLSIL.

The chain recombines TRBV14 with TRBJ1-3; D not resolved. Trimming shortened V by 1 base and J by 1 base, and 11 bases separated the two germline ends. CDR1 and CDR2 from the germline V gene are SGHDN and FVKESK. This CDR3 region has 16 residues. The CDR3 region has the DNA TGTGCCAGCAGCCAAGTTAGAGTATCTTCTGGAAACACCATATATTTT. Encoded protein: CASSQVRVSSGNTIYF. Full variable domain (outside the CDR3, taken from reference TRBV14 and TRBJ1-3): EAGVTQFPSHSVIEKGQTVTLRCDPISGHDNLYWYRRVMGKEIKFLLHFVKESKQDESGMPNNRFLAERTGGTYSTLKVQPAELEDSGVYFCASSQVRVSSGNTIYFGEGSWLTVV.